Presented here are 30 T cell receptor beta chains from one specimen sequenced in a study of response to subunit inactivated influenza vaccine. TCRdb re-derived calls from the RT-PCR reads in MiXCR, one entry per CDR3 protein. The table records around 530,000 distinct CDR3 sequences, approximately 15% of them present only once. The material sequenced was CD4+ T cells sorted from PBMCs, taken about 24 months after vaccination. These receptors were obtained from a man aged 50-75 years who received an inactivated influenza vaccine.

This clonotype occurred many times. The chain recombines TRBV7-2 with TRBJ2-3; D unclear. Germline V CDR1 and CDR2: SGHTA, FQGNSA. The CDR3 consists of 15 residues. Trimming cost V 4 bases and J 2 bases, with 13 bases left between them. CDR3 sequence (DNA): TGTGCCAGCAGCTCCGACGGCCGATCCACAGATACGCAGTATTTT. Its translation is CASSSDGRSTDTQYF.

This clonotype was seen only once. The chain has TRBV6-5 and TRBJ1-2; TRBD1 matches 7 bases. The germline gives CDR1 MNHEY, CDR2 SVGAGI. The CDR3 consists of 13 residues. V lost 4 bases and J lost 4; bases outside the gene matches: 3. CDR3 amino acids: CASSWDSPYGYTF. The CDR3 DNA follows: TGTGCCAGCAGTTGGGACAGCCCCTATGGCTACACCTTC.

This chain uses TRBV15 with TRBJ2-1, with TRBD2 identical over 15 bases. CDR1 and CDR2 from the germline V gene are LNHNV and YYDKDF (reference sequence). This CDR3 has 19 amino acids. Trimming took 1 base from V and 1 from J; bases not matched to a gene: 5. The CDR3 sequence is CATSRGTSGRAGSYNEQFF. As DNA, the CDR3 is TGTGCCACCAGCAGAGGGACTAGCGGGAGGGCCGGTTCCTACAATGAGCAGTTCTTC.

This clonotype has more than one count but fewer than ten. The chain recombines TRBV20-1 with TRBJ2-2, with D possibly being TRBD2 (5 bases). Looked up from germline, CDR1 is DFQATT and CDR2 is SNEGSKA (reference sequence). V was trimmed by 6 bases and J by 3 bases, leaving 11 bases between them. CDR3 length: 13 residues. CDR3 sequence (DNA): TGCAGTGCCGCACGGACTGACACCGGGGAGCTGTTTTTT. Its translation is CSAARTDTGELFF.

The rearrangement links TRBV12-3 or TRBV12-4 to TRBJ2-7; 9 nucleotides agree with TRBD2. After removal of 7 bases from V and 7 bases from J, the junction contained 8 bases not matched to a gene. The CDR3 is 13 residues long. CDR3 DNA sequence: TGTGCCAGCAACCTAGCGGGGCCGGGGGAGCAGTACTTC. The encoded protein is CASNLAGPGEQYF.

This chain connects TRBV6-5 to TRBJ2-7, with TRBD2 matching over 7 bases. CDR3 length equals 15 residues. Germline lookup yields CDR1 MNHEY and CDR2 SVGAGI. After removal of 2 bases from V and 6 bases from J, the junction contained 10 bases not matched to a gene. The CDR3 sequence: CASSYGAGAFSEQYF. In nucleotides, the CDR3 is TGTGCCAGCAGTTACGGGGCGGGAGCCTTCTCCGAGCAGTACTTC.

Ten or more counts support this clonotype. J is TRBJ2-7 and V is TRBV3-1, with TRBD1 matching over 8 bases. This CDR3 is built from 16 residues. Per the germline V gene, CDR1 is LGHDT and CDR2 is YNNKEL (reference sequence). V shed 0 bases, J shed 3 bases, and the junction held 7 bases outside the gene matches. CDR3 sequence (DNA): TGTGCCAGCAGCCAAGATCGGACAGGGTCTTTCTACGAGCAGTACTTC. As protein: CASSQDRTGSFYEQYF.

The table lists this clonotype with many counts. The V and J genes are TRBV19 and TRBJ1-4, with unresolved D. CDR1 is LNHDA, CDR2 SQIVND, per germline (reference sequence). The CDR3 has 13 amino acids. Trimming took off 8 bases at V and 8 bases at J, with 15 bases between the two ends. The CDR3 bases are TGTGCCAGTGACGACGGCCGACGGGAAAAACTGTTTTTT. This codes for CASDDGRREKLFF.

The genes are TRBV28 and TRBJ2-5, with D maybe TRBD2 (7 bases). Per germline, CDR1 MDHEN and CDR2 SYDVKM. There are 17 residues in the CDR3. Trimming took 6 bases from V and 6 from J, leaving 26 bases between them. The CDR3 spells CASRTLISGGGGKTQYF. DNA for the CDR3: TGTGCCAGCAGGACCCTAATTAGCGGAGGGGGAGGGAAGACCCAGTACTTC.

The chain carries TRBV5-1 and TRBJ2-7, with 8 bases fitting TRBD1. V dropped 4 bases and J dropped 4; count of bases not matched to a gene: 10. Germline CDR1 reads SGHRS; CDR2 reads YFSETQ. This CDR3 region has 15 residues. CDR3 DNA: TGCGCCAGCAGCCCCATACAGGGGGTCGGGTACGAGCAGTACTTC. It translates to CASSPIQGVGYEQYF.

V gene TRBV20-1 combines with J gene TRBJ2-1, with 9 bases lining up with TRBD1. Germline CDR1 reads DFQATT; CDR2 reads SNEGSKA (reference sequence). The CDR3 totals 18 residues. The trim removed 1 base at V and 8 bases at J, leaving 18 bases unmatched. The CDR3 sequence: CSARARHRGRYVGDEQFF. CDR3 nucleotide sequence: TGCAGTGCTAGAGCCAGACACAGGGGGCGGTATGTGGGGGATGAGCAGTTCTTC.

The CDR3 nucleotides read TGTGCCAGCAGTTACGGGTTAGCCAAAAACATTCAGTACTTC. It specifies CASSYGLAKNIQYF. The chain uses TRBV6-5 and TRBJ2-4, with D unclear. The CDR3 is 14 residues long. V lost 2 bases to trimming and J lost 0 bases, with 5 bases between them. CDR1 and CDR2 (germline): MNHEY, SVGAGI.

CDR3 bases: TGTGCCAGCAGGCCAGTGTTGGGTTCCGGCTACACCTTC. Its protein is CASRPVLGSGYTF. The rearrangement links TRBV12-3 or TRBV12-4 to TRBJ1-2; D is unresolved. V lost 6 bases and J lost 8, with 16 bases in between. The CDR3 runs to 13 residues.

This clonotype was counted a few times. The CDR3 here is CASSSAGQIQETQYF. As DNA, the CDR3 is TGTGCCAGCAGTTCTGCGGGACAAATCCAAGAGACCCAGTACTTC. The rearrangement links TRBV12-3 or TRBV12-4 to TRBJ2-5; either TRBD1 or TRBD2 may supply D (6 bases each). Trimming took off 4 bases at V and 1 base at J, with 13 bases between the two ends. This CDR3 has 15 amino acids.

This clonotype was seen a few times. The chain employs TRBV29-1 and TRBJ2-6; 9 nucleotides align to TRBD1. There are 15 residues in the CDR3. V lost 6 bases and J lost 1; bases outside the gene matches: 4. The V gene's germline CDR1 is SQVTM and CDR2 ANQGSEA. CDR3 in amino acids: CSVGQGRSGANVLTF. For the CDR3, the DNA is TGCAGCGTGGGACAGGGCCGGTCTGGGGCCAACGTCCTGACTTTC.

The chain links TRBV6-2 or TRBV6-3 to TRBJ2-1, with 13 bases fitting TRBD2. Germline V gives CDR1 MNHEY, CDR2 SVGEGT. The length of the CDR3 is 17 residues. J lost 7 bases, V lost 6 bases, and 12 bases had no gene match. The CDR3 coding sequence is TGTGCCAGCAGGTTACTAGCGGGGGGGGGTTCGTGGAATGAGCAGTTCTTC. Translating gives CASRLLAGGGSWNEQFF.

This clonotype appeared a few times. The V call is TRBV12-3 or TRBV12-4, the J call TRBJ2-3, with TRBD2 matching over 7 bases. Trimming removed 3 bases from V and 5 bases from J; junction bases left unmatched: 8. This CDR3 has 15 amino acids. The CDR3 DNA sequence: TGTGCCAGCAGTTTCTGGGGGAGGGCCGAAGATACGCAGTATTTT. Translation: CASSFWGRAEDTQYF.

There are many counts of this clonotype. The chain is built from TRBV3-1 and TRBJ1-1; 7 bases map to TRBD1. There are 14 residues in the CDR3. Unmatched junction bases numbered 5, after V lost 4 bases and J lost 3 bases. Germline V gene lookup returns CDR1 LGHDT and CDR2 YNNKEL (reference sequence). CDR3 in DNA: TGTGCCAGCAGCCCCCGGGGGACAGACACTGAAGCTTTCTTT. Its protein product is CASSPRGTDTEAFF. Complete variable domain (other parts from reference TRBV3-1 and TRBJ1-1): DTAVSQTPKYLVTQMGNDKSIKCEQNLGHDTMYWYKQDSKKFLKIMFSYNNKELIINETVPNRFSPKSPDKAHLNLHINSLELGDSAVYFCASSPRGTDTEAFFGQGTRLTVV.

With regard to this clonotype: The junction differs from germline at one of its ends, possibly a read error. The V gene is TRBV12-3 or TRBV12-4, the J gene TRBJ2-2, with D unresolved. This CDR3 is built from 15 residues. The CDR3 bases are TGTGCCAGCTGTTTATCGTGGAGGAACACCGGGGAGCTGTTTTTT. Translated: CASCLSWRNTGELFF.

The chain links TRBV12-3 or TRBV12-4 to TRBJ2-7; TRBD2 is a possible D gene (6 bases). V lost 3 bases to trimming and J lost 1 base, with 13 bases between them. This CDR3 spans 15 amino acids. This chain's CDR3 is CASSLGGTWSYEQYF. The CDR3 DNA follows: TGTGCCAGCAGTTTGGGCGGGACCTGGTCCTACGAGCAGTACTTC.

There are many counts of this clonotype. The chain recombines TRBV4-1 with TRBJ2-1; unclear D gene. The CDR3 loop spans 13 amino acids. Germline V CDR1 and CDR2: MGHRA, YSYEKL. Trimming cost V 3 bases and J 7 bases, with 10 bases left between them. The CDR3 sequence: CASSQVAANEQFF. The DNA of the CDR3 is TGCGCCAGCAGCCAGGTCGCCGCTAATGAGCAGTTCTTC.

Note on this clonotype: This could be a read error, since a much larger clone is one nucleotide away. V usage is TRBV7-2 and J usage is TRBJ1-4; D gene uncertain. The germline CDR1 and CDR2 sequences are SGHTA and FQGNSA. Trimming removed 0 bases at V and 8 bases at J, with 4 bases between. This CDR3 is built from 12 residues. Written as DNA, the CDR3 is TGTGCCAGCAGCTTAGCCCCCGAAAAACTGTTTTTT. As protein: CASSLAPEKLFF.

This chain uses TRBV27 with TRBJ1-3; no reliable D call. The CDR3 length is 15 residues. Germline CDR1 reads MNHEY; CDR2 reads SMNVEV (reference sequence). V lost 0 bases to trimming and J lost 0 bases, with 6 bases between them. The DNA for the CDR3 is TGTGCCAGCAGTTTATCAGGGCTCTCTGGAAACACCATATATTTT. Amino acid sequence: CASSLSGLSGNTIYF.

V and J are TRBV20-1 and TRBJ2-1, with D possibly being TRBD2 (5 bases). Germline CDR1 reads DFQATT; CDR2 reads SNEGSKA (reference sequence). The CDR3 spans 18 residues. Trimming took off 1 base at V and 0 bases at J, with 19 bases between the two ends. CDR3 nucleotides: TGCAGTGCTAGAGGGGAGCTTGTAGGAGCTCGCTCCTACAATGAGCAGTTCTTC. Its translation is CSARGELVGARSYNEQFF.

This clonotype was seen a few times. As DNA, the CDR3 is TGCAGTGCTAGAGGGCGGACGAACACTGAAGCTTTCTTT. Amino acid sequence: CSARGRTNTEAFF. The V and J genes are TRBV20-1 and TRBJ1-1; no clear D gene. The CDR3 spans 13 residues. Per germline, CDR1 DFQATT and CDR2 SNEGSKA (reference sequence). Deletions cut 1 base from V and 1 base from J, with 7 bases between.

This clonotype was seen a handful of times. CDR3 region: CASSLAGTSIEAFF. The CDR3 nucleotides read TGTGCCAGCAGTTTAGCTGGGACAAGTATTGAAGCTTTCTTT. V gene TRBV12-3 or TRBV12-4 combines with J gene TRBJ1-1; tentative D call: TRBD1 (6 bases). V lost 0 bases to trimming and J lost 7 bases, with 12 bases between them. There are 14 residues in the CDR3.

This chain connects TRBV5-1 to TRBJ2-7; 8 bases agree with TRBD1. Trimming at V came to 4 bases and at J to 5 bases, leaving 5 bases not matched to a gene. This CDR3 spans 13 amino acids. Germline V gives CDR1 SGHRS, CDR2 YFSETQ. CDR3 bases: TGCGCCAGCAGCGGACAGGGCTTCGACGAGCAGTACTTC. Its protein is CASSGQGFDEQYF.

Ten or more counts support this clonotype. This rearrangement joins TRBV18 to TRBJ1-1, with D maybe TRBD1 (6 bases). The germline gives CDR1 KGHSH, CDR2 LQKENI. V shed 8 bases and J shed 2 bases, with 12 bases lying between them. The CDR3 covers 13 residues. The CDR3 region is CASSTDRNTEAFF. The CDR3, as DNA: TGTGCCAGCAGCACGGACAGAAACACTGAAGCTTTCTTT.

This chain uses TRBV10-3 with TRBJ2-5; possible D gene TRBD2, 5 bases. CDR1 is ENHRY and CDR2 is SYGVKD in the germline V gene. This CDR3 has 15 amino acids. The V gene lost 2 bases and the J gene lost 5 bases, with 15 bases spanning the gap. The DNA of the CDR3 is TGTGCCATCAGTGAGGGCGGGTTAGACCTTGAGACCCAGTACTTC. It specifies CAISEGGLDLETQYF.

V and J are TRBV28 and TRBJ2-7, with D possibly matching TRBD1 (6 bases). Germline CDR1 and CDR2: MDHEN and SYDVKM. V lost 3 bases, J lost 2 bases, and 14 bases lay in between. The CDR3 has 15 residues. The CDR3: CASSLLGARTYEQYF. For the CDR3, the DNA is TGTGCCAGCAGTTTGTTGGGGGCCAGGACCTACGAGCAGTACTTC.